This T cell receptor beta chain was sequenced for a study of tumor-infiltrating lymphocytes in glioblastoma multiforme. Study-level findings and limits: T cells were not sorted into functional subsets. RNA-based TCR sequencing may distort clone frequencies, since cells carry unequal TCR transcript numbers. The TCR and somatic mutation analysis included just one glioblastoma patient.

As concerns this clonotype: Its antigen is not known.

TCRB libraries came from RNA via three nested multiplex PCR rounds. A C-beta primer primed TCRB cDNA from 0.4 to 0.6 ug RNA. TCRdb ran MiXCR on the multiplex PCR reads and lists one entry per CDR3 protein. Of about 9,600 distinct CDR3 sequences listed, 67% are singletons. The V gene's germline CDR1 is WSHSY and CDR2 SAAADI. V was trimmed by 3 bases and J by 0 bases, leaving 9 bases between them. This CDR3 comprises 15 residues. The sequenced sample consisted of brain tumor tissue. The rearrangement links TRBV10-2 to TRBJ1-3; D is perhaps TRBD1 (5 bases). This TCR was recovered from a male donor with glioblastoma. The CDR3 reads CASSELTGSGNTIYF. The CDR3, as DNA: TGCGCCAGCAGTGAACTTACAGGCTCTGGAAACACCATATATTTT.